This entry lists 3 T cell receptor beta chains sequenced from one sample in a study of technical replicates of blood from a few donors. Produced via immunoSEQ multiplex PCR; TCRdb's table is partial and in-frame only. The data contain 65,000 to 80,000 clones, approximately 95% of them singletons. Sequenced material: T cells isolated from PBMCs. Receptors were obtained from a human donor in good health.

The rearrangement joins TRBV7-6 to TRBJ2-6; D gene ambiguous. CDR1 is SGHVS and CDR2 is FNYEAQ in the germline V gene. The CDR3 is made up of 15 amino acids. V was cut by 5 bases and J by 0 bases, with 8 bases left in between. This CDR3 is CASSPHISGANVLTF. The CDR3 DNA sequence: TGTGCCAGCAGCCCGCACATCTCTGGGGCCAACGTCCTGACTTTC.

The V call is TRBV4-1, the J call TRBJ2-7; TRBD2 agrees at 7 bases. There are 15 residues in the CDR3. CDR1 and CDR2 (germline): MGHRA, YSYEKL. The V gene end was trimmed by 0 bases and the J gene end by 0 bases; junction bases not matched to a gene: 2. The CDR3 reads CASSQDGGSSYEQYF. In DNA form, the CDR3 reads TGCGCCAGCAGCCAAGATGGCGGGAGCTCCTACGAGCAGTACTTC.

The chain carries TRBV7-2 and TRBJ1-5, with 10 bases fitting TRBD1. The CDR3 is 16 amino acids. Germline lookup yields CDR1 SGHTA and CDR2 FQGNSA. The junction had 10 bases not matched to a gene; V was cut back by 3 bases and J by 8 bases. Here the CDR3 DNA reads TGTGCCAGCAGCTTTATGCCGGGACAGGGGTATGAGCCCCAGCATTTT. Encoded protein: CASSFMPGQGYEPQHF.